A selection of T cell receptor beta chains follows, all from one sample in a study of blood T cells in healthy people across ages. TCRdb fed the 5' RACE reads into MiXCR, producing one record per CDR3 protein. The profile shows about 1 million distinct CDR3 sequences, roughly a quarter of them singletons. A further study also used this sample, focusing on T cells of mothers and their children.

Specimen: blood. Source of these receptors: a girl under 10 years old in good health. Each CDR3 is given with its conserved first and last residue. A D gene is named only where the DNA matches it firmly. Expanded clones are given a class, and other clones once, few, many or no size at all.

D gene	V gene	J gene	clone size	CDR3 protein	CDR3 DNA
TRBD1	TRBV9	TRBJ1-6	few	CASSPTGGTYNSPLHF	TGTGCCAGCAGCCCGACAGGGGGGACCTATAATTCACCCCTCCACTTT
TRBD2	TRBV7-2	TRBJ2-7	few	CASSSIAGSYEQYF	TGTGCCAGCAGTTCCATAGCGGGGTCCTACGAGCAGTACTTC
TRBD2	TRBV7-2	TRBJ2-7	.	CAGSWSASGGYEQYF	TGTGCCGGCAGCTGGTCAGCTAGCGGAGGCTACGAGCAGTACTTC
.	TRBV4-2	TRBJ2-6	once	CASSQVRGGTPNSGANVLTF	TGTGCCAGCAGCCAAGTCAGGGGGGGGACACCCAACTCTGGGGCCAACGTCCTGACTTTC
.	TRBV18	TRBJ1-1	.	CASSPPGGVALF	TGTGCCAGCTCACCCCCCGGGGGGGTAGCTCTCTTT
.	TRBV9	TRBJ2-1	.	CASSKQGAVGDEQFF	TGTGCCAGCAGCAAACAGGGTGCGGTAGGCGATGAGCAGTTCTTC
.	TRBV14	TRBJ2-1	.	CASRATGNDEQFF	TGTGCCAGCAGAGCCACAGGGAACGATGAGCAGTTCTTC
.	TRBV7-2	TRBJ2-1	few	CASSPHNPGAQFF	TGTGCCAGCAGCCCTCATAACCCGGGAGCGCAGTTCTTC
TRBD1	TRBV29-1	TRBJ2-5	.	CSVSPGTADQETQYF	TGCAGCGTGAGCCCAGGGACAGCAGACCAAGAGACCCAGTACTTC
.	TRBV5-1	TRBJ1-4	once	CASSLEGNGEKLFF	TGCGCCAGCAGCTTGGAAGGGAACGGCGAAAAACTGTTTTTT
.	TRBV11-2	TRBJ2-7	.	CASSQQGTVYEQYF	TGTGCCAGCAGCCAACAGGGAACCGTGTACGAGCAGTACTTC
.	TRBV6-1	TRBJ2-5	.	CASSESWAGTYF	TGTGCCAGCAGTGAATCTTGGGCAGGGACGTACTTC
TRBD2	TRBV27	TRBJ2-7	.	CASGPSGTTYDYEQYF	TGTGCCAGCGGGCCATCCGGGACTACTTATGACTACGAGCAGTACTTC
.	TRBV5-1	TRBJ2-5	few	CASSLVSFGDQETQYF	TGCGCCAGCAGCTTGGTATCTTTTGGCGACCAAGAGACCCAGTACTTC
TRBD2	TRBV29-1	TRBJ2-1	few	CSELSGGTGNEQFF	TGCAGCGAGCTAAGCGGGGGGACGGGCAATGAGCAGTTCTTC
TRBD2	TRBV20-1	TRBJ2-1	few	CSARLAGGYNEQFF	TGCAGTGCTCGACTAGCGGGAGGCTACAATGAGCAGTTCTTC
.	TRBV7-2	TRBJ1-1	.	CASSFAANTEAFF	TGTGCCAGCAGCTTTGCCGCGAACACTGAAGCTTTCTTT
.	TRBV28	TRBJ2-5	.	CASASLTDSLKETQYF	TGTGCCAGCGCGAGTTTAACGGACAGTTTAAAAGAGACCCAGTACTTC
.	TRBV7-9	TRBJ2-6	.	CASSPGGGRIPGANVLTF	TGTGCCAGCAGCCCAGGGGGAGGGAGGATCCCTGGGGCCAACGTCCTGACTTTC
TRBD1	TRBV20-1	TRBJ1-5	.	CSAREQGKQPQHF	TGCAGTGCTAGAGAACAGGGGAAACAGCCCCAGCATTTT
TRBD2	TRBV4-2	TRBJ2-3	.	CAGKPGLAGGTDTQYF	TGTGCCGGAAAACCGGGACTAGCGGGGGGCACAGATACGCAGTATTTT
.	TRBV2	TRBJ1-2	.	CASSEARRNYGYTF	TGTGCCAGCAGTGAGGCCAGGCGAAACTATGGCTACACCTTC
.	TRBV4-2	TRBJ2-1	many	CASSSTSWNEQFF	TGTGCCAGCAGCTCAACTAGCTGGAATGAGCAGTTCTTC
.	TRBV7-2	TRBJ2-6	few	CASSLRGANVLTF	TGTGCCAGCAGCCTACGGGGGGCCAACGTCCTGACTTTC
.	TRBV12-3/TRBV12-4	TRBJ2-5	few	CASRSQRQETQYF	TGTGCCAGCAGGAGTCAGAGACAAGAGACCCAGTACTTC
.	TRBV2	TRBJ1-5	.	CASSDRLFQPQHF	TGTGCCAGCAGCGACAGGCTCTTTCAGCCCCAGCATTTT
.	TRBV3-1	TRBJ2-7	few	CASSHTGTAREQYF	TGTGCCAGCAGCCATACAGGGACGGCTCGCGAGCAGTACTTC
TRBD1	TRBV15	TRBJ1-2	.	CATSRDGTGLDGYTF	TGTGCCACCAGCAGAGACGGGACAGGGTTAGATGGCTACACCTTC
.	TRBV20-1	TRBJ2-5	few	CSARPVVRRGGETQYF	TGCAGTGCTAGGCCCGTCGTGCGAAGGGGCGGAGAGACCCAGTACTTC
.	TRBV5-1	TRBJ2-5	.	CASSFSPDAETQYF	TGCGCCAGCAGCTTTTCCCCTGACGCGGAGACCCAGTACTTC
.	TRBV3-1	TRBJ2-5	.	CASTLWAGQETQYF	TGTGCCAGCACCCTATGGGCAGGTCAAGAGACCCAGTACTTC
.	TRBV15	TRBJ2-1	.	CATSSGISANHNEQFF	TGTGCCACCAGCAGTGGGATTAGCGCTAATCACAATGAGCAGTTCTTC